A selection of T cell receptor beta chains follows, all from one sample in a study of Ad26.COV2.S vaccination and SARS-CoV-2 variants. Sequencing used immunoSEQ multiplex PCR; TCRdb keeps in-frame clones, though not all of them. This sample has about 460,000 clones; about 89% occur once, and the top ten carry over 1.5%. This specimen consisted of peripheral blood, obtained in a trial of Ad26.COV2.S vaccine versus placebo. The receptors derive from a person aged 18-65 years who received the Ad26.COV2.S COVID-19 vaccine or a placebo. The CDR3 runs from the conserved cysteine through the conserved F or W. D genes are given only for firm matches. Clone size is shown for a subset of rows, as once, few, many or a class of expanded clone.

CDR3,DNA,size,V,J,D
CAWSPSGEKLFF,TGTGCCTGGAGTCCGAGCGGTGAAAAACTGTTTTTT,NA,TRBV30,TRBJ1-4,NA
CASSFGSGRGYGYTF,TGTGCCAGCAGTTTTGGGTCGGGCAGGGGATATGGCTACACCTTC,NA,TRBV28,TRBJ1-2,NA
CASSLAGHVEETQYF,TGCGCCAGCAGCTTGGCAGGACACGTTGAAGAGACCCAGTACTTC,NA,TRBV5-1,TRBJ2-5,NA
CSGGTNEKLFF,TGCAGTGGAGGGACTAATGAAAAACTGTTTTTT,once,TRBV20-1,TRBJ1-4,NA
CASSRDRGFYGYTF,TGCGCCAGCAGCAGGGACAGGGGATTCTATGGCTACACCTTC,once,TRBV5-1,TRBJ1-2,TRBD1
CASSQINEGEQFF,TGCGCCAGCAGCCAGATTAATGAAGGTGAGCAGTTCTTC,NA,TRBV4-3,TRBJ2-1,NA
CASSFVPGNTGNTIYF,TGTGCCAGCAGTTTTGTACCAGGGAACACTGGAAACACCATATATTTT,NA,TRBV28,TRBJ1-3,NA
CASSQGLPGQGNTEAFF,TGCGCCAGCAGCCAAGGGCTACCGGGACAGGGAAACACTGAAGCTTTCTTT,NA,TRBV4-3,TRBJ1-1,TRBD1
CASSFPNEQFF,TGTGCCAGCAGCTTCCCGAATGAGCAGTTCTTC,once,TRBV5-6,TRBJ2-1,NA
CASSLSQTGRGEKLFF,TGTGCCAGCAGTTTATCGCAGACAGGAAGAGGTGAAAAACTGTTTTTT,NA,TRBV28,TRBJ1-4,NA
CASSPPGDNEQFF,TGTGCCAGCTCACCACCAGGAGACAATGAGCAGTTCTTC,NA,TRBV18,TRBJ2-1,NA
CASSQEASGRTMASEAFF,TGCGCCAGCAGCCAAGAAGCGAGTGGGCGGACTATGGCCTCTGAAGCTTTCTTT,NA,TRBV4-3,TRBJ1-1,NA
CASSPTTNSPLHF,TGTGCCAGCAGTCCGACAACAAATTCACCCCTCCACTTT,few,TRBV2,TRBJ1-6,NA
CASGPSETNNYGYTF,TGTGCCAGCGGTCCATCCGAGACCAATAACTATGGCTACACCTTC,NA,TRBV11-2,TRBJ1-2,NA
CATSRVGQGVNSPLHF,TGTGCCACCAGCAGAGTTGGACAGGGGGTAAATTCACCCCTCCACTTT,NA,TRBV15,TRBJ1-6,TRBD1
CASSLSFNYGYTF,TGTGCCAGCAGCTTATCCTTTAACTATGGCTACACCTTC,NA,TRBV7-2,TRBJ1-2,NA
CASSLNIQGSGYTF,TGTGCCAGCAGCTTAAACATCCAGGGGAGTGGCTACACCTTC,NA,TRBV5-4,TRBJ1-2,NA
CASSSLGNEQFF,TGTGCCAGCAGCTCGCTGGGTAATGAGCAGTTCTTC,NA,TRBV7-9,TRBJ2-1,NA
CASSYADNYGYTF,TGTGCCAGCAGTTACGCGGATAACTATGGCTACACCTTC,NA,TRBV6-6,TRBJ1-2,NA
CASSVLQVNEQFF,TGTGCCAGCAGCGTACTCCAGGTAAATGAGCAGTTCTTC,NA,TRBV9,TRBJ2-1,NA
CASSGRTRGSTNEKLFF,TGTGCCAGTAGTGGAAGGACGAGGGGATCAACTAATGAAAAACTGTTTTTT,NA,TRBV19,TRBJ1-4,NA
CASSYDPGGIHGELFF,TGTGCCAGCAGTTACGACCCAGGGGGCATACACGGGGAGCTGTTTTTT,NA,TRBV6-6,TRBJ2-2,TRBD1
CAWSSNIGAGGYTF,TGTGCCTGGAGTAGTAACATCGGGGCTGGGGGCTACACCTTC,NA,TRBV30,TRBJ1-2,NA
CASSLRSATDTQYF,TGTGCCAGCAGCTTGAGGAGTGCGACAGATACGCAGTATTTT,NA,TRBV5-4,TRBJ2-3,NA
CASSDPGSSEKLFF,TGTGCCAGCAGTGACCCGGGGAGTTCGGAAAAACTGTTTTTT,few,TRBV25-1,TRBJ1-4,NA
CASSLQGIRDRSSGANVLTF,TGCGCCAGCAGCCTCCAAGGCATCCGGGACAGGTCCTCTGGGGCCAACGTCCTGACTTTC,NA,TRBV4-1,TRBJ2-6,TRBD1
CASSHTASTDTQYF,TGTGCCAGCAGCCATACTGCGAGCACAGATACGCAGTATTTT,NA,TRBV4-2,TRBJ2-3,NA
CASSETGTASYGYTF,TGTGCCAGCAGTGAAACCGGGACAGCCTCTTATGGCTACACCTTC,NA,TRBV6-1,TRBJ1-2,TRBD1
CASRGGYYTEAFF,TGTGCCAGCAGGGGAGGATATTACACTGAAGCTTTCTTT,NA,TRBV2,TRBJ1-1,NA
CASSQSPGQAFYEQYF,TGCGCCAGCAGCCAATCTCCGGGACAGGCTTTCTACGAGCAGTACTTC,once,TRBV4-3,TRBJ2-7,TRBD1
CASIPLSDTQYF,TGTGCCAGCATCCCTTTGTCAGATACGCAGTATTTT,few,TRBV27,TRBJ2-3,NA
CASSPGTGGLSPLHF,TGTGCCAGTAGCCCCGGAACAGGTGGGCTTTCACCCCTCCACTTT,NA,TRBV19,TRBJ1-6,NA
CASSLLGGRDTQYF,TGTGCCAGCAGCTTATTAGGGGGGAGGGATACGCAGTATTTT,NA,TRBV11-2,TRBJ2-3,NA
CASSLWGDRELFF,TGTGCCAGCAGCTTATGGGGGGACAGGGAACTGTTTTTT,NA,TRBV11-2,TRBJ1-4,TRBD1
CASSVTGASPYGYTF,TGTGCCAGCAGCGTAACGGGAGCTAGCCCGTATGGCTACACCTTC,NA,TRBV9,TRBJ1-2,NA
CASRQNNEQFF,TGTGCCAGCAGGCAAAACAATGAGCAGTTCTTC,NA,TRBV28,TRBJ2-1,NA
CASRRDSPEQYF,TGTGCCAGCAGGCGAGACTCCCCCGAGCAGTACTTC,NA,TRBV7-8,TRBJ2-7,NA
CASSEAGGPYEQFF,TGTGCCAGCAGTGAAGCGGGAGGGCCCTATGAGCAGTTCTTC,NA,TRBV2,TRBJ2-1,TRBD2
CASSQVYNTEAFF,TGTGCCAGCAGCCAAGTATATAACACTGAAGCTTTCTTT,NA,TRBV3-1/TRBV3-2,TRBJ1-1,NA
CASSWGAENTIYF,TGTGCCAGCAGCTGGGGGGCGGAAAACACCATATATTTT,NA,TRBV7-2,TRBJ1-3,NA
CASSFTIGQSRGEYYGYTF,TGTGCCAGCAGCTTTACAATCGGACAGAGCAGAGGAGAATACTATGGCTACACCTTC,NA,TRBV7-6,TRBJ1-2,NA
CASSLAQAGGQFGFVDTQYF,TGCGCCAGCAGCTTGGCGCAGGCGGGAGGGCAATTTGGATTTGTAGATACGCAGTATTTT,NA,TRBV5-1,TRBJ2-3,TRBD2
CASSTLTGSYEQYF,TGTGCCAGCAGTACCTTGACAGGTAGCTACGAGCAGTACTTC,few,TRBV6-5,TRBJ2-7,NA
CASSVAPGDREQYF,TGTGCCAGCAGCGTAGCTCCGGGGGATAGGGAGCAGTACTTC,NA,TRBV9,TRBJ2-7,NA
CASSDGTTIPYSGANVLTF,TGTGCCAGCTCAGACGGGACTACTATACCCTACTCTGGGGCCAACGTCCTGACTTTC,NA,TRBV18,TRBJ2-6,TRBD2
CASSTPHGGADEQFF,TGTGCCAGCAGCACACCACATGGGGGGGCCGATGAGCAGTTCTTC,NA,TRBV7-9,TRBJ2-1,NA
CASSRAVSNYGYTF,TGTGCCAGCTCACGAGCAGTTTCTAACTATGGCTACACCTTC,NA,TRBV18,TRBJ1-2,NA
CASSLVPGELFF,TGTGCCAGCAGTCTGGTCCCCGGGGAGCTGTTTTTT,NA,TRBV6-5,TRBJ2-2,NA
CATSPGAPGELFF,TGTGCCACAAGTCCCGGGGCCCCCGGGGAGCTGTTTTTT,NA,TRBV24-1,TRBJ2-2,NA
CASSISSGNTDTQYF,TGTGCCAGTAGTATCTCTAGCGGGAACACAGATACGCAGTATTTT,NA,TRBV19,TRBJ2-3,TRBD2
CASRGGTGDTGELFF,TGTGCCAGCAGAGGAGGGACAGGGGACACCGGGGAGCTGTTTTTT,NA,TRBV7-9,TRBJ2-2,TRBD1
CASSLDLGGKYGYTF,TGTGCCAGCAGCTTAGATCTAGGGGGCAAATATGGCTACACCTTC,NA,TRBV7-9,TRBJ1-2,TRBD1
CASSEPGGLTYEQYF,TGTGCCAGCAGTGAACCCGGGGGCCTTACCTACGAGCAGTACTTC,NA,TRBV6-1,TRBJ2-7,NA
CASSPGQARYTF,TGTGCCAGCAGCCCCGGACAGGCCCGCTACACCTTC,once,TRBV11-2,TRBJ1-2,TRBD1
CASSLDWRQYF,TGCGCCAGCAGCTTGGATTGGCGGCAGTATTTT,NA,TRBV5-1,TRBJ2-3,NA